This TCR beta chain was retrieved from a study of vaccination and CD4 T cells after COVID-19. Study context: Comprising six males and four females, the convalescent participants counted two Hispanic individuals among them. Post-vaccine sample collection happened at a median of roughly 72 days after dose two, ranging 14 to 241.

V was clipped by 5 bases and J by 8 bases; unmatched bases: 9. The CDR3 contains 15 residues. From germline, CDR1 is MDHEN and CDR2 SYDVKM. Time point: late sampling 161 to 241 days after vaccination in a few convalescent patients. Noted treatment: approximately nine-day PBMC culture with coronavirus spike peptide pools or control peptides (ViraFEST assay). As for this clonotype: Its antigen is currently unknown.

Cultured CD4+ T cell DNA was sequenced using the Oncomine TCR Beta short-read assay. TCRdb reprocessed the PCR reads with MiXCR, giving one entry per CDR3 protein. The sample contains about 24,000 distinct CDR3 sequences, about two fifths of which appear only once. Study-level results: Convalescent patients saw a median roughly 90% of their reactive clones show up only after vaccination.

This TCR was sampled from a human donor who had recovered from COVID-19. This chain joins TRBV28 and TRBJ1-6; 7 nucleotides agree with TRBD1. The sequences come from CD4+ T cells from blood, cultured in vitro, collected about 7 months after SARS-CoV-2 vaccination. CDR3 nucleotide sequence: TGTGCCAGCAGTCTAGCGGGCAGGGGGTATTCACCCCTCCACTTT. As protein: CASSLAGRGYSPLHF.